These T cell receptor beta chains were read from a single sample in a study of T cell repertoires in cytomegalovirus infection. TCRdb re-called the reads with MiXCR, one entry per CDR3 protein. The sample includes 55,000 to 70,000 distinct CDR3 sequences, about a third of them seen just once. Their recognized antigens are unknown. The sequenced sample consisted of PBMCs, sequenced either directly or after in vitro stimulation (not recorded which). The receptors come from a human donor in good health (CMV status not recorded). Some clones in this sample may be carry-over from other donors' samples. The CDR3 runs from the conserved cysteine through the conserved F or W. A D gene is named only where the DNA matches it firmly. A row's size may be missing; if present it is once, few, many or a size class.

TRBJ2-3 | TRBV7-2 | NA | few | TGTGCCAGCAGCTCGGGACTTGATACGCAGTATTTT | CASSSGLDTQYF
TRBJ2-3 | TRBV7-2 | NA | many | TGTGCCAGCAGCCCCCTGCTAGATACGCAGTATTTT | CASSPLLDTQYF
TRBJ2-2 | TRBV11-3 | TRBD2 | NA | TGTGCCAGCAGCGCGGGACTAGCGAACACCGGGGAGCTGTTTTTT | CASSAGLANTGELFF
TRBJ1-4 | TRBV27 | TRBD1 | NA | TGTGCCAGCAGTTCGCCTCAGGGGGCGGAGGTGACTAATGAAAAACTGTTTTTT | CASSSPQGAEVTNEKLFF
TRBJ2-7 | TRBV7-6 | TRBD1 | few | TGTGCCAGCAGCAGAACAGGGGATCACGAGCAGTACTTC | CASSRTGDHEQYF
TRBJ2-7 | TRBV7-9 | NA | many | TGTGCCAGCAGCCCCCAGGATCAGCGGAATACCTACGAGCAGTACTTC | CASSPQDQRNTYEQYF
TRBJ2-5 | TRBV4-1 | NA | NA | TGCGCCAGCAGCCTATACCCTCCAGAGACCCAGTACTTC | CASSLYPPETQYF
TRBJ1-1 | TRBV28 | TRBD1 | few | TGTGCCAGCAGTTATGGCAGGGGGTATACTGAAGCTTTCTTT | CASSYGRGYTEAFF
TRBJ1-1 | TRBV6-6 | NA | few | TGTGCCAGCAGTTACAGCGGGGGGTTGGACACTGAAGCTTTCTTT | CASSYSGGLDTEAFF
TRBJ2-2 | TRBV12-3/TRBV12-4 | TRBD1 | NA | TGTGCCAGTGGACAGGGGCGGGCCGGGGAGCTGTTTTTT | CASGQGRAGELFF
TRBJ1-5 | TRBV12-3/TRBV12-4 | NA | few | TGTGCCAGCAGCGACACAGAGGTACAGCCCCAGCATTTT | CASSDTEVQPQHF
TRBJ1-4 | TRBV5-4 | TRBD1 | NA | TGTGCCAGCAGCTGGGACAGGTGGGGCGAAAAACTGTTTTTT | CASSWDRWGEKLFF
TRBJ2-3 | TRBV25-1 | TRBD2 | few | TGTGCCAGCAGTGAAGGGGGCAGCGGGGGCTACACAGATACGCAGTATTTT | CASSEGGSGGYTDTQYF
TRBJ1-2 | TRBV19 | NA | NA | TGTGCCAGTAGTGAGGGACCGTACTATGGCTACACCTTC | CASSEGPYYGYTF
TRBJ2-7 | TRBV7-4 | TRBD1 | many | TGTGCCAGCAGCTTAGAGGGGGCACTTACCGACTACGAGCAGTACTTC | CASSLEGALTDYEQYF
TRBJ2-3 | TRBV10-3 | NA | NA | TGTGCCATCAGTGAGTCGGCCACAGATACGCAGTATTTT | CAISESATDTQYF
TRBJ2-1 | TRBV24-1 | NA | few | TGTGCCACCAGTGAGCATTCCTACAATGAGCAGTTCTTC | CATSEHSYNEQFF
TRBJ1-5 | TRBV18 | NA | few | TGTGCCAGCTCACCAACCCCTTTCACCCGGGATAGCAATCAGCCCCAGCATTTT | CASSPTPFTRDSNQPQHF
TRBJ1-1 | TRBV7-9 | NA | few | TGTGCCAGCAGCCCAAATCCCAGGGGAGGGAACACTGAAGCTTTCTTT | CASSPNPRGGNTEAFF
TRBJ2-5 | TRBV12-3/TRBV12-4 | NA | few | TGTGCCAGCACCTCGACGGGGCAAGAGACCCAGTACTTC | CASTSTGQETQYF
TRBJ2-1 | TRBV7-8 | TRBD2 | many | TGTGCCAGCAGCCCCTCTAGCGGGAGATCCTACAATGAGCAGTTCTTC | CASSPSSGRSYNEQFF
TRBJ1-1 | TRBV27 | NA | once | TGTGCCAGCAGTTCCCATTCCGTCGGGCCCACTGAAGCTTTCTTT | CASSSHSVGPTEAFF
TRBJ1-3 | TRBV7-2 | NA | few | TGTGCCAGCAGCTCGCCGGTCTACTCTGGAAACACCATATATTTT | CASSSPVYSGNTIYF
TRBJ1-2 | TRBV20-1 | NA | few | TGCAGTCTACCAGCGGCCGGGGGCTACACCTTC | CSLPAAGGYTF